This T cell receptor (beta chain) came from a study of T cell responses to AZD1222 COVID-19 vaccine. General study findings and limits: Donors in the cohort were predominantly white British and more often female, and clonal diversity was possibly underestimated.

Method: immunoSEQ multiplex PCR; TCRdb's copy keeps in-frame clones and lacks some. The table has over 65,000 clones, approximately 89% seen once. As for this clone: The antigen is unknown.

The germline V gene encodes CDR1 LGHNA and CDR2 YSLEER. The CDR3 sequence is 16 residues long. V gave up 5 bases and J gave up 1 base, with 18 bases separating them. This sequence originates from an adult who received the AZD1222 COVID-19 vaccine. The sample here was peripheral blood, taken 28 days after the second AZD1222 dose. The chain couples TRBV4-3 to TRBJ2-7; a possible D gene is TRBD1 (5 bases). The CDR3 nucleotides read TGCGCCAGCAGCGATAGGTCCTGGACACAATCCTACGAGCAGTACTTC. It specifies CASSDRSWTQSYEQYF.